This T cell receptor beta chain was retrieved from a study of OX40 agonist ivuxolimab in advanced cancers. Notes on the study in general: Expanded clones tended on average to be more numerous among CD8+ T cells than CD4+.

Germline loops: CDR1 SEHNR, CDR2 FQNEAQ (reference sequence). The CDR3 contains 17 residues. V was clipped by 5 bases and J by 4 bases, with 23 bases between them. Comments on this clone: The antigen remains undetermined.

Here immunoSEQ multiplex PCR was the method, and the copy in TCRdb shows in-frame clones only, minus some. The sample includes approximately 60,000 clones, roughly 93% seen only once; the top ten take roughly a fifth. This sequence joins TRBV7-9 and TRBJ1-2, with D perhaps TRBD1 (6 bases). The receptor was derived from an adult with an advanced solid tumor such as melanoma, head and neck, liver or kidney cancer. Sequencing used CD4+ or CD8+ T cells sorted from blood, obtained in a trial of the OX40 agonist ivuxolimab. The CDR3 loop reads CASSGAPGQRGLYGYTF. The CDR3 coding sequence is TGTGCCAGCAGCGGTGCCCCCGGACAGCGTGGGCTCTATGGCTACACCTTC.